A selection of T cell receptor beta chains follows, all from one sample in a study of T cell repertoires in cytomegalovirus infection. In TCRdb, the reads were re-called with MiXCR into one record per CDR3 protein. The table includes some 920,000 distinct CDR3 sequences, 30% to 40% detected once. No antigens are known for them. Sequencing used cultured CD8+ T cells from PBMCs, obtained from culture after CMV antigen stimulation. These receptors all stem from a human donor in good health (CMV status not recorded). Some clones in this sample may be carry-over from other donors' samples. Each CDR3 is given with its conserved first and last residue. The D gene is left open where the match is weak. The size of a clone is reported for some rows only, either as once, few or many, or as a class for expanded clones.

D	J	V	size	DNA	CDR3
.	TRBJ2-5	TRBV20-1	few	TGCAGTGCTAGAGTTATCGAAAACTTGGTAGAGACCCAGTACTTC	CSARVIENLVETQYF
.	TRBJ2-5	TRBV20-1	few	TGCAGTGCTAATGTGGCGTTAGAGACCCAGTACTTC	CSANVALETQYF
TRBD2	TRBJ2-3	TRBV10-3	few	TGTGCCGCCAGAGCGGGGATGGGAGATACGCAGTATTTT	CAARAGMGDTQYF
.	TRBJ2-7	TRBV2	.	TGTGCCAGCAGTGATCGCAGCTACGAGCAGTACTTC	CASSDRSYEQYF
TRBD2	TRBJ2-5	TRBV7-2	.	TGTGCCAGCACCCCCCTCCTAGTCGCGGGGGGGCCAGAGACCCAGTACTTC	CASTPLLVAGGPETQYF
.	TRBJ2-5	TRBV7-6	few	TGTGCCAGCAGCTTAGGGCCGAGTAATGGAGAGACCCAGTACTTC	CASSLGPSNGETQYF
TRBD1	TRBJ2-3	TRBV27	.	TGTGCCAGCAGTTACAGGGGGCGCGTAGATACGCAGTATTTT	CASSYRGRVDTQYF
.	TRBJ1-4	TRBV7-9	.	TGTGCCAGCAGAGCTCCCTCGGGCGGTATTAATGAAAAACTGTTTTTT	CASRAPSGGINEKLFF
TRBD2	TRBJ2-2	TRBV27	.	TGTGCCAGCAGAGGTATAGCGGGGGGACCTACCGGGGAGCTGTTTTTT	CASRGIAGGPTGELFF
TRBD1	TRBJ2-1	TRBV7-7	.	TGTGCTAGCAGCTCAATAGGTTCGGGGACAGGGGGTAACAATGAGCAGTTCTTC	CASSSIGSGTGGNNEQFF
TRBD1	TRBJ1-5	TRBV27	.	TGTGCCAGCAGTTTGGGGACAGGGTTGGTCAATCAGCCCCAGCATTTT	CASSLGTGLVNQPQHF